One sample yielded the 29 T cell receptor beta chains listed below, sequenced in a study of neurological immune-mediated disorders. One entry per CDR3 protein results from TCRdb running MiXCR on the 5' RACE reads. The data hold about 79,000 distinct CDR3 sequences, with over 12% observed a single time. Sequencing input: PBMCs. The origin of the receptors is a woman between 50 and 59 years old in good health.

This clonotype was detected many times. The V gene is TRBV12-3 or TRBV12-4, the J gene TRBJ2-1; possible D gene TRBD1, 6 bases. This CDR3 spans 15 amino acids. V was clipped by 3 bases and J by 5 bases, with 14 bases between them. The CDR3 region is CASSLRGSRNNEQFF. DNA of the CDR3: TGTGCCAGCAGTTTGAGGGGGAGTAGGAACAATGAGCAGTTCTTC.

There are many counts of this clonotype. The V call is TRBV5-1, the J call TRBJ1-4; 7 bases are a match to TRBD1. Trimming took 0 bases from V and 8 from J; bases not matched to a gene: 7. Looked up from germline, CDR1 is SGHRS and CDR2 is YFSETQ. There are 15 residues in the CDR3. CDR3 sequence (DNA): TGCGCCAGCAGCTTGGCTCCAGGGGGAATAGAAAAACTGTTTTTT. This encodes CASSLAPGGIEKLFF. Together with reference TRBV5-1 and TRBJ1-4, the CDR3 gives the full variable domain: KAGVTQTPRYLIKTRGQQVTLSCSPISGHRSVSWYQQTPGQGLQFLFEYFSETQRNKGNFPGRFSGRQFSNSRSEMNVSTLELGDSALYLCASSLAPGGIEKLFFGSGTQLSVL.

Ten or more counts support this clonotype. The gene calls are TRBV20-1 and TRBJ2-3, with TRBD1 identical over 7 bases. The CDR3 totals 15 residues. Germline V lookup: CDR1 DFQATT, CDR2 SNEGSKA (reference sequence). With V trimmed by 1 base and J by 1 base, 5 bases remained unmatched. CDR3 nucleotide sequence: TGCAGTGCTAGAGGCGACAGGGTCGGCACAGATACGCAGTATTTT. Translation: CSARGDRVGTDTQYF.

This clonotype was counted many times. CDR3 region: CASSIPTGKDEQFF. The DNA for the CDR3 is TGCGCCAGCAGCATCCCGACAGGGAAGGATGAGCAGTTCTTC. V and J are TRBV5-1 and TRBJ2-1; 7 bases are a match to TRBD1. The CDR3 is 14 residues long. Losses at the gene ends were 4 bases for V and 8 bases for J; bases not matched to a gene: 9. The germline CDR1 and CDR2 sequences are SGHRS and YFSETQ.

Points on this clonotype: Its ends do not fully match the called genes, so a read error is possible. The gene calls are TRBV5-1 and TRBJ2-3, with 7 bases aligning to TRBD1. In germline, CDR1 is SGHRS, CDR2 YFSETQ. The CDR3 extends over 15 amino acids. The CDR3 DNA is TGTGCCAGCAGCTTAGACTGGACAGGCACAGATACGCATTATTTT. This encodes CASSLDWTGTDTHYF.

The genes are TRBV6-5 and TRBJ2-3; tentatively, D is TRBD1 or TRBD2 (5 bases each). CDR1 is MNHEY, CDR2 SVGAGI, per germline. CDR3 length: 16 residues. V lost 6 bases and J lost 3, with 19 bases in between. The CDR3 region has the DNA TGTGCCAGCAGCCGTCGGCCCAGGGAGAGGACAGATACGCAGTATTTT. The encoded protein is CASSRRPRERTDTQYF.

This clonotype was detected many times. V is TRBV5-5 and J is TRBJ2-3; the match to TRBD2 covers 14 bases. Trimming took 4 bases from V and 5 from J; bases not matched to a gene: 6. The CDR3 runs to 16 residues. Germline-derived CDR1 and CDR2 are SGHKS and YYEKEE (reference sequence). CDR3 residues: CASSRLAGGPRDTQYF. The DNA for the CDR3 is TGTGCCAGCAGCCGACTAGCGGGGGGGCCAAGAGATACGCAGTATTTT. The complete variable domain, with remaining parts taken from reference TRBV5-5 and TRBJ2-3, reads DAGVTQSPTHLIKTRGQQVTLRCSPISGHKSVSWYQQVLGQGPQFIFQYYEKEERGRGNFPDRFSARQFPNYSSELNVNALLLGDSALYLCASSRLAGGPRDTQYFGPGTRLTVL.

This clonotype was seen many times. The chain links TRBV12-3 or TRBV12-4 to TRBJ1-2, with D maybe TRBD1 (5 bases). Trimming shortened V by 5 bases and J by 5 bases, and 18 bases separated the two germline ends. The CDR3 is made up of 15 amino acids. The CDR3 loop is CASSPLTGTGYGYTF. DNA of the CDR3: TGTGCCAGCAGTCCGTTAACCGGGACTGGGTATGGCTACACCTTC.

This clonotype was recorded at least ten times. The J gene is TRBJ2-3, the V gene TRBV5-5; D call uncertain. Germline CDR1 and CDR2: SGHKS and YYEKEE (reference sequence). V was trimmed by 0 bases and J by 4 bases, leaving 15 bases between them. The CDR3 is made up of 16 amino acids. CDR3 sequence (DNA): TGTGCCAGCAGCTTGGATGCCTCTTTTGGGCCAGATACGCAGTATTTT. As protein: CASSLDASFGPDTQYF.

There are many counts of this clonotype. This chain links TRBV5-1 with TRBJ2-3; D not certain. V gave up 0 bases and J gave up 2 bases, with 10 bases separating them. Germline V gives CDR1 SGHRS, CDR2 YFSETQ. CDR3 length equals 15 residues. CDR3 in DNA: TGCGCCAGCAGCTTGGAAGGGCAGATCACAGATACGCAGTATTTT. Residues: CASSLEGQITDTQYF.

This clonotype was counted many times. The V and J genes are TRBV7-2 and TRBJ2-1, with 8 positions matching TRBD2. Germline V gene lookup returns CDR1 SGHTA and CDR2 FQGNSA. V lost 1 base and J lost 2; bases outside the gene matches: 1. The CDR3 is 15 residues long. CDR3 amino acids: CASSLGAGAYNEQFF. Written as DNA, the CDR3 is TGTGCCAGCAGCTTAGGAGCGGGGGCCTACAATGAGCAGTTCTTC.

In this sample, this clonotype turned up many times. The chain couples TRBV29-1 to TRBJ1-6; D call uncertain. Trimming took 5 bases from V and 8 from J, leaving 13 bases between them. The CDR3 length is 13 residues. Looked up from germline, CDR1 is SQVTM and CDR2 is ANQGSEA. The CDR3 here is CSVQTGTYSPLHF. The CDR3 DNA reads as TGCAGCGTTCAGACGGGAACCTATTCACCCCTCCACTTT.

This clonotype showed up just once. This may come from a read error, since a much larger clone is one base off. This rearrangement joins TRBV7-8 to TRBJ2-7; 13 bases fit TRBD2. CDR3 length: 16 residues. Per germline, CDR1 SGHVS and CDR2 FQNEAQ. CDR3 bases: TGTGCCAGCAGCTTAAGGACTAGCGGGAGAGGTGGCGAGAAGTACTTC. Protein: CASSLRTSGRGGEKYF.

Ten or more counts support this clonotype. The V and J genes are TRBV4-1 and TRBJ2-1; TRBD1 matches at 8 bases. Germline assignment: CDR1 MGHRA and CDR2 YSYEKL. The CDR3 is 14 amino acids. The J segment lost 6 bases and the V segment lost 3 bases, leaving 4 bases of the junction unmatched. The CDR3, as DNA: TGCGCCAGCAGCCACCTAGACAGGGGCAATGAGCAGTTCTTC. Its translation: CASSHLDRGNEQFF.

Ten or more counts support this clonotype. The chain recombines TRBV24-1 with TRBJ2-1; 7 bases fit TRBD1. V gave up 10 bases and J gave up 6 bases; unmatched junction bases: 11. The length of the CDR3 is 14 residues. Germline V lookup: CDR1 KGHDR, CDR2 SFDVKD. CDR3 nucleotide sequence: TGTGCCACACAGGGGTCTTCCCGAGGCAATGAGCAGTTCTTC. It translates to CATQGSSRGNEQFF.

This clonotype has at least ten counts. The rearrangement joins TRBV28 to TRBJ2-5, with TRBD2 identical over 8 bases. J gave up 5 bases and V 6 bases, and 5 bases lay outside the gene matches. From germline, CDR1 is MDHEN and CDR2 SYDVKM. This CDR3 spans 13 amino acids. DNA for the CDR3: TGTGCCAGCAGCCCGGGGGGGGTCGAGACCCAGTACTTC. Residues: CASSPGGVETQYF.

This clonotype was observed a few times. V gene TRBV5-5 combines with J gene TRBJ2-7; a weak D match, TRBD2 (6 bases). CDR3 length: 13 residues. Looked up from germline, CDR1 is SGHKS and CDR2 is YYEKEE (reference sequence). Trimming left V 7 bases short and J 2 bases short, with 13 bases between. The CDR3: CASGEVSAYEQYF. The CDR3 nucleotides are TGTGCCAGCGGGGAGGTATCCGCCTACGAGCAGTACTTC.

V usage is TRBV3-1 and J usage is TRBJ1-1; no reliable D call. This CDR3 is built from 14 residues. Deletions cut 3 bases from V and 11 bases from J, with 19 bases between. In germline, CDR1 is LGHDT, CDR2 YNNKEL (reference sequence). CDR3 in amino acids: CASSHPQEAVPAFF. The DNA of the CDR3 is TGTGCCAGCAGCCACCCCCAAGAGGCAGTTCCGGCTTTCTTT.

V usage is TRBV30 and J usage is TRBJ1-1; tentatively, D is TRBD1 (6 bases). In germline, CDR1 is GTSNPN, CDR2 SVGIG (reference sequence). The CDR3 has 13 amino acids. The V and J ends lost 3 bases and 4 bases respectively, with 12 bases between them. CDR3 DNA sequence: TGTGCCTGGAGCGGGGGGCTGTCCACTGAAGCTTTCTTT. Protein: CAWSGGLSTEAFF.

This clonotype was seen repeatedly, ten times or more. The chain links TRBV10-3 to TRBJ1-5; D gene uncertain. CDR3 length: 12 residues. Trimming left V 10 bases short and J 4 bases short, with 11 bases between. From germline, CDR1 is ENHRY and CDR2 SYGVKD. CDR3 in DNA: TGTGCCACCACTAACGGGAATCAGCCCCAGCATTTT. As protein: CATTNGNQPQHF.

In its sample, this clonotype was seen many times. The chain combines TRBV10-3 with TRBJ2-1; TRBD2 matches at 7 bases. CDR1 and CDR2 (germline): ENHRY, SYGVKD. The CDR3 sequence is 16 residues long. V shed 2 bases and J 0 bases; nucleotides not matched to a gene: 4. CDR3 protein: CAISELGGGSYNEQFF. The CDR3 region has the DNA TGTGCCATCAGTGAGCTGGGCGGGGGCTCCTACAATGAGCAGTTCTTC.

The V gene is TRBV5-1, the J gene TRBJ2-5, with 7 nucleotides matching TRBD1. The V and J ends lost 3 bases and 5 bases, in that order; junction bases with no gene match: 10. CDR1 is SGHRS and CDR2 is YFSETQ in the germline V gene. CDR3 length equals 15 residues. CDR3 sequence (DNA): TGCGCCAGCAGCTACGGACAGGCCGGGGAGGAGACCCAGTACTTC. Residues: CASSYGQAGEETQYF.

J is TRBJ2-5 and V is TRBV5-1; D remains ambiguous. The germline V gene has CDR1 SGHRS and CDR2 YFSETQ. The V end was cut by 0 bases, the J end by 1 base, with 7 bases between. The CDR3 extends over 14 amino acids. The CDR3 sequence: CASSLAQPQETQYF. The CDR3 DNA follows: TGCGCCAGCAGCTTGGCTCAGCCCCAAGAGACCCAGTACTTC.

The chain uses TRBV5-1 and TRBJ2-3; 7 bases agree with TRBD2. The CDR3 is 15 amino acids. V gave up 4 bases and J gave up 2 bases; unmatched junction bases: 7. Germline CDR1 reads SGHRS; CDR2 reads YFSETQ. CDR3 loop: CASSPRGTNTDTQYF. The CDR3 nucleotides are TGCGCCAGCAGCCCGCGGGGGACTAACACAGATACGCAGTATTTT.

This clonotype was observed many times. The chain uses TRBV7-8 and TRBJ2-1, with D uncertain. Looked up from germline, CDR1 is SGHVS and CDR2 is FQNEAQ. Between the trimmed V and J ends, which lost 8 bases and 9 bases, there was a span of 11 bases. The CDR3 sequence is 11 residues long. CDR3 loop: CASSRSSEQFF. In DNA form, the CDR3 reads TGTGCCAGCTCTCGGTCATCTGAGCAGTTCTTC.

This clonotype was counted at least ten times. J is TRBJ2-3 and V is TRBV7-6; a possible D gene is TRBD1 (6 bases). The ends were cut back, 5 bases at V and 9 bases at J, with 18 bases in the middle. Germline-derived CDR1 and CDR2 are SGHVS and FNYEAQ. The CDR3 is 14 amino acids. Written as DNA, the CDR3 is TGTGCCAGCAGCGCCAGCGCGACAGGTTTGACGCAGTATTTT. Translating it yields CASSASATGLTQYF.

This clonotype has at least ten counts. This chain connects TRBV20-1 to TRBJ2-1; D not resolved. The CDR3 is 11 residues long. Per germline, CDR1 DFQATT and CDR2 SNEGSKA (reference sequence). Trimming cost V 8 bases and J 6 bases, with 11 bases left between them. The CDR3 is CSLRPPNEQFF. DNA for the CDR3: TGCAGTCTAAGGCCCCCCAATGAGCAGTTCTTC.

This clonotype showed up many times. V and J are TRBV20-1 and TRBJ2-3, with TRBD2 matching over 9 bases. Per the germline V gene, CDR1 is DFQATT and CDR2 is SNEGSKA (reference sequence). V shed 5 bases and J 6 bases; nucleotides not matched to a gene: 12. The CDR3 has 15 residues. The CDR3 sequence is CSAPTVLAGPDTQYF. The CDR3 DNA follows: TGCAGTGCTCCCACTGTTCTAGCGGGACCGGATACGCAGTATTTT.

This clonotype has at least ten counts. In DNA, the CDR3 is TGTGCCAGCAGCCAGGGTAATGAAAAACTGTTTTTT. Translated: CASSQGNEKLFF. The rearrangement joins TRBV7-9 to TRBJ1-4; a weak D match, TRBD1 (5 bases). The V end lost 5 bases, the J end lost 4 bases, and 5 bases lay between the germline ends. Germline V lookup: CDR1 SEHNR, CDR2 FQNEAQ (reference sequence). The CDR3 contains 12 residues.